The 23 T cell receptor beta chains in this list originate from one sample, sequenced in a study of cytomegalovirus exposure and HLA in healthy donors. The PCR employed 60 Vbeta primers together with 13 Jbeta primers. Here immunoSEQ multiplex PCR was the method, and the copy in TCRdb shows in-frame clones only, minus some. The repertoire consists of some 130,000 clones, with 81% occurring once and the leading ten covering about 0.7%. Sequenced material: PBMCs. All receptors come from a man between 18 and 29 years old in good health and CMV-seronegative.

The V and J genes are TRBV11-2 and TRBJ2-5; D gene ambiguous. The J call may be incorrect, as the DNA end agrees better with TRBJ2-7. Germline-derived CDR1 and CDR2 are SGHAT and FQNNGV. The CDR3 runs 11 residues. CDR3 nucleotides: TGTGCCAGCAGTCGGAGCTACGAGCAGTACTTC. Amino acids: CASSRSYEQYF.

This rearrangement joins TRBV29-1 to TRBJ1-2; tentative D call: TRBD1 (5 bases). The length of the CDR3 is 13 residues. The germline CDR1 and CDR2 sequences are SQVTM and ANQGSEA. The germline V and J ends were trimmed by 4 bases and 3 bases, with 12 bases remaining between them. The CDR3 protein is CSVGPGEYYGYTF. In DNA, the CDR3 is TGCAGCGTTGGACCGGGGGAATACTATGGCTACACCTTC.

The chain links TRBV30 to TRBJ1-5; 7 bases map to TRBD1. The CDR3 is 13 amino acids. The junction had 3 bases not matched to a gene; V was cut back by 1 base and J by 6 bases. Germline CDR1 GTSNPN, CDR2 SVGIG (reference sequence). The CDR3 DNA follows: TGTGCCTGGAGTGGACAGGGAGGTCAGCCCCAGCATTTT. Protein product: CAWSGQGGQPQHF.

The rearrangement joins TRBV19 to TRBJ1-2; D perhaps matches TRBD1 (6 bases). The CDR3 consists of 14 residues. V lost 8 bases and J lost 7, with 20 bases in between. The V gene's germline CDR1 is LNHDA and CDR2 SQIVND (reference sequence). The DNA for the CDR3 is TGTGCCAGTCAAAGCATGGGGGGGGCGGCTGGCTACACCTTC. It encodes CASQSMGGAAGYTF.

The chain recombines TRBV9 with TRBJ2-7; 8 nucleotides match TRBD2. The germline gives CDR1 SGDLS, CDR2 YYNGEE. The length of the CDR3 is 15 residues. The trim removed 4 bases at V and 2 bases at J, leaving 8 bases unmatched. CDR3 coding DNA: TGTGCCAGCAGCCCTAGCGGGTCCTCCCCCTACGAGCAGTACTTC. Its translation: CASSPSGSSPYEQYF.

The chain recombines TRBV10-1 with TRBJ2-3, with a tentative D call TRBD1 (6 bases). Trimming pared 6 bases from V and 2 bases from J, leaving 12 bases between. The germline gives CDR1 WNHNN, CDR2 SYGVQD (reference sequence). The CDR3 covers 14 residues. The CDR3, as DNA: TGCGCCAGCAGACCGGACAGATTCACAGATACGCAGTATTTT. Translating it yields CASRPDRFTDTQYF.

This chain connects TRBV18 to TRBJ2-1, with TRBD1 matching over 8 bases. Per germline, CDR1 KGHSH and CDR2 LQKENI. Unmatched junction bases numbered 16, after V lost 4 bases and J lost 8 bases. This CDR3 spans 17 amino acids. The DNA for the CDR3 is TGTGCCAGCTCACTCACCGGGACAGGCGTGTGGCGCGATGAGCAGTTCTTC. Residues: CASSLTGTGVWRDEQFF. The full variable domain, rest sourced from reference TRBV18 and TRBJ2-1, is NAGVMQNPRHLVRRRGQEARLRCSPMKGHSHVYWYRQLPEEGLKFMVYLQKENIIDESGMPKERFSAEFPKEGPSILRIQQVVRGDSAAYFCASSLTGTGVWRDEQFFGPGTRLTVL.

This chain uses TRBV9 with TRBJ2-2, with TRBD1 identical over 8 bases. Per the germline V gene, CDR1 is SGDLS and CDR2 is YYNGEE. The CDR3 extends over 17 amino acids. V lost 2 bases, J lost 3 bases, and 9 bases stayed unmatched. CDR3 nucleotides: TGTGCCAGCAGCGTCCACTCCAGGGGGCCGGACACCGGGGAGCTGTTTTTT. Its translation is CASSVHSRGPDTGELFF.

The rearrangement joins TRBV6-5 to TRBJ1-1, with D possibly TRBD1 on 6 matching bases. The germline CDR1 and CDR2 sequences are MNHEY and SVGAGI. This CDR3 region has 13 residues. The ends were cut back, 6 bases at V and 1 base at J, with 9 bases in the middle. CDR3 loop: CASRADRNTEAFF. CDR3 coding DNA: TGTGCCAGCAGAGCGGACAGGAACACTGAAGCTTTCTTT.

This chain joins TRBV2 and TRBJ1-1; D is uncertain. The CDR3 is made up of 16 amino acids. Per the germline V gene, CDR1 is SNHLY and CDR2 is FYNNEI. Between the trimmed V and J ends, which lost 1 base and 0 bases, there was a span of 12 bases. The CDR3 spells CASSEGLRSLNTEAFF. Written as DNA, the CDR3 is TGTGCCAGCAGTGAAGGATTGCGGTCCCTGAACACTGAAGCTTTCTTT. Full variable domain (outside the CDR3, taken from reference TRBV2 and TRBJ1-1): EPEVTQTPSHQVTQMGQEVILRCVPISNHLYFYWYRQILGQKVEFLVSFYNNEISEKSEIFDDQFSVERPDGSNFTLKIRSTKLEDSAMYFCASSEGLRSLNTEAFFGQGTRLTVV.

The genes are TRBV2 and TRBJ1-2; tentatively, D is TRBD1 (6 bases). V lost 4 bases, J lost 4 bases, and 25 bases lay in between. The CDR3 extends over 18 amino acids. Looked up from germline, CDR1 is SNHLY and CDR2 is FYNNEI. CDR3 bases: TGTGCCAGCAGTGTTAGGGGTAGTGGGGGCAGGAGAAGCTATGGCTACACCTTC. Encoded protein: CASSVRGSGGRRSYGYTF.

CDR3 sequence reads: CASSLRQGGEQPQHF. CDR3 nucleotide sequence: TGTGCCAGCAGTCTCCGACAGGGAGGTGAGCAGCCCCAGCATTTT. The chain employs TRBV27 and TRBJ1-5, with 7 positions matching TRBD1. From germline, CDR1 is MNHEY and CDR2 SMNVEV (reference sequence). Trimming at V came to 5 bases and at J to 7 bases, leaving 11 bases not matched to a gene. This CDR3 is 15 amino acids long.

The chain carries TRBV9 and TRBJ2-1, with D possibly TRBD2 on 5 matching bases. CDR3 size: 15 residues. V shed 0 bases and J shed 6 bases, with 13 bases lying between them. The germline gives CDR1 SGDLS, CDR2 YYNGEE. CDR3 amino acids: CASSVDASRINEQFF. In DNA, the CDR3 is TGTGCCAGCAGCGTAGATGCTAGCCGAATCAATGAGCAGTTCTTC.

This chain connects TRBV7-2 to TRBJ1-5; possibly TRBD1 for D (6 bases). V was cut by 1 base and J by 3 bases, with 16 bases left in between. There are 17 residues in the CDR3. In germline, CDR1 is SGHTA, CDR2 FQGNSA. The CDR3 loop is CASSLVVGRDTNQPQHF. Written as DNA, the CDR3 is TGTGCCAGCAGCTTAGTCGTCGGCAGGGACACCAATCAGCCCCAGCATTTT.

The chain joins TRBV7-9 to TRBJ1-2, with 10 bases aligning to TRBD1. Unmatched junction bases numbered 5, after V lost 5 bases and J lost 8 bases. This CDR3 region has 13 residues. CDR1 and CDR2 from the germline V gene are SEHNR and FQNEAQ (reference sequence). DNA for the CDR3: TGTGCCAGCAGCGCCGGACAGGGGGACGGCTACACCTTC. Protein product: CASSAGQGDGYTF.

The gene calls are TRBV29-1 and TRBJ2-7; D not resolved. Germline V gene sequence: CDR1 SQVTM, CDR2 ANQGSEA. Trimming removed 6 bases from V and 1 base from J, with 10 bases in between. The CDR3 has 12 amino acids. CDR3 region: CSVEQNSYEQYF. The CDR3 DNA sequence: TGCAGCGTAGAACAGAATTCCTACGAGCAGTACTTC.

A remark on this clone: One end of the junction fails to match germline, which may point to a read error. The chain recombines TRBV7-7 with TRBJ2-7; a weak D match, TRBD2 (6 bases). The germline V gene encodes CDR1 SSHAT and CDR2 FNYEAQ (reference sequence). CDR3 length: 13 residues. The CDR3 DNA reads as TGTGCTAGCAGCCCCCAGCGGGCGGGCGAGCAGTACTTC. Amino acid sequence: CASSPQRAGEQYF.

The CDR3 DNA sequence: TGTGCCTGGAGTGCGTGGCCTGAAGCTTTCTTT. Its protein is CAWSAWPEAFF. The chain recombines TRBV30 with TRBJ1-1; unclear D gene. The CDR3 spans 11 residues. The germline V and J ends were trimmed by 1 base and 6 bases, with 6 bases remaining between them. Germline lookup yields CDR1 GTSNPN and CDR2 SVGIG (reference sequence).

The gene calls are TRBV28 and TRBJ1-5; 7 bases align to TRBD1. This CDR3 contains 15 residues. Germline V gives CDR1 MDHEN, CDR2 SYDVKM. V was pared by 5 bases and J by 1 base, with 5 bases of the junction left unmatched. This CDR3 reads CASSARGPSNQPQHF. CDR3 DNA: TGTGCCAGCAGTGCAAGGGGGCCGAGCAATCAGCCCCAGCATTTT. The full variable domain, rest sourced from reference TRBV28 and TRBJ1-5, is DVKVTQSSRYLVKRTGEKVFLECVQDMDHENMFWYRQDPGLGLRLIYFSYDVKMKEKGDIPEGYSVSREKKERFSLILESASTNQTSMYLCASSARGPSNQPQHFGDGTRLSIL.

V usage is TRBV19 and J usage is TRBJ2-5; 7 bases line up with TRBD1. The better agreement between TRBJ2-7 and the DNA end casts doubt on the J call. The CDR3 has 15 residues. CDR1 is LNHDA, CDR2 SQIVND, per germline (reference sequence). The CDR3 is CASSIISGGTYEQYF. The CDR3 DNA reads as TGTGCCAGTAGTATTATTTCAGGGGGTACCTACGAGCAGTACTTC.

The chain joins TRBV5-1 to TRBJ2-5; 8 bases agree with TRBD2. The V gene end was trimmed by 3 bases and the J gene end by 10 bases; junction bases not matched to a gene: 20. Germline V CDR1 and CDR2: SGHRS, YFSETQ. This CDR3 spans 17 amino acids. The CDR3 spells CASSSTLNVGLARDQYF. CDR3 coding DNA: TGCGCCAGCAGCTCGACCCTAAATGTCGGACTAGCCAGGGACCAGTACTTC.

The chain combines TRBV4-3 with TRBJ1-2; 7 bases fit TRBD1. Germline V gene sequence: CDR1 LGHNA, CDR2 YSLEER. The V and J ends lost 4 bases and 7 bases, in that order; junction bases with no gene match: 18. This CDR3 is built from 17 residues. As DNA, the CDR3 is TGCGCCAGCAGCCGCGCAGGGCAGGGGGGTCGTTCGGCTGGCTACACCTTC. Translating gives CASSRAGQGGRSAGYTF.

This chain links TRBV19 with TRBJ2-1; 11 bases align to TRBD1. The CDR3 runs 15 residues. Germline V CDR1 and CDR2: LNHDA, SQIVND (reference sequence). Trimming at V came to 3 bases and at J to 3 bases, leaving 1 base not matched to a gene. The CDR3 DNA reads TGTGCCAGTAGTATCGGGACAGGGGGCTACAATGAGCAGTTCTTC. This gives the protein CASSIGTGGYNEQFF.